The following is a T cell receptor beta chain sequence with its context. The data are from a study of blood T cell repertoires in COVID-19. How the authors handled the data: How many nucleated cells were present was estimated from reference gene primer amplification. Method: immunoSEQ multiplex PCR; TCRdb's copy keeps in-frame clones and lacks some. The V and J calls and clone size are taken from that table; D and trimming were inferred from the DNA. The sample carries fewer than 15,000 clones, around 74% recorded once. Trimming removed 6 bases from V and 6 bases from J, with 12 bases in between. The CDR3 has 13 amino acids.

The chain links TRBV12-3 or TRBV12-4 to TRBJ2-1; D possibly corresponds to TRBD1 (6 bases). The TCR sequence derives from a woman over 75 with acute or convalescent COVID-19. The sequenced sample consisted of peripheral blood. The CDR3 region has the DNA TGTGCCAGCAGCAAGACAGGCCCCAATGAGCAGTTCTTC. The encoded protein is CASSKTGPNEQFF.